The rows below give T cell receptor beta chains drawn from one sample of a study of beta chain features in type 1 diabetes. Assay used: immunoSEQ multiplex PCR; TCRdb lists only in-frame clones, some missing. The table has under 250,000 clones, 14% seen once. Input material: naive CD4+ T cells from blood. These receptors came from a young man with type 1 diabetes. Both conserved end residues are part of each CDR3. A D gene is named only where the DNA matches it firmly. Not all rows give a size; the values are once, few, many and, for expanded clones, a class.

TRBV23-1	TRBJ2-7	.	TRBD2	CASSQSGGVKTSGSGYEQYF	TGCGCCAGCAGTCAATCGGGGGGCGTGAAAACTAGCGGGAGTGGATACGAGCAGTACTTC
TRBV18	TRBJ2-1	few	.	CASSRLVADHQFF	TGTGCCAGCTCACGTCTCGTAGCGGACCATCAGTTCTTC
TRBV5-1	TRBJ2-2	few	.	CASTPGSTTGELFF	TGCGCCAGCACCCCGGGTAGTACCACCGGGGAGCTGTTTTTT
TRBV4-2	TRBJ1-1	.	TRBD1	CASSLGGTGDMNTEAFF	TGTGCCAGCAGCCTAGGGGGGACAGGGGATATGAACACTGAAGCTTTCTTT
TRBV29-1	TRBJ2-7	few	.	CSVATDRAYEQYF	TGCAGCGTTGCTACTGACAGAGCCTACGAGCAGTACTTC
TRBV7-9	TRBJ2-3	.	TRBD2	CASSLVTGGDTQYF	TGTGCCAGCAGCTTAGTGACGGGGGGAGATACGCAGTATTTT
TRBV27	TRBJ1-1	once	.	CASSSIWGVNTEAFF	TGTGCCAGCAGTTCCATCTGGGGGGTGAACACTGAAGCTTTCTTT
TRBV5-1	TRBJ2-1	.	TRBD2	CASSGTSGTNNEQFF	TGCGCCAGCAGCGGGACTAGCGGGACTAACAATGAGCAGTTCTTC
TRBV4-1	TRBJ1-1	.	.	CASSQGYEAFF	TGCGCCAGCAGCCAAGGCTATGAAGCTTTCTTT
TRBV4-1	TRBJ1-1	few	.	CASSQVSYTEAFF	TGCGCCAGCAGCCAAGTGAGTTACACTGAAGCTTTCTTT
TRBV4-1	TRBJ2-3	.	TRBD2	CASSQDARLAGRTDTQYF	TGCGCCAGCAGCCAAGATGCCCGGCTAGCGGGACGCACAGATACGCAGTATTTT
TRBV5-1	TRBJ1-2	.	.	CASRPTTGSYGYTF	TGCGCCAGCAGACCAACCACAGGGTCCTATGGCTACACCTTC
TRBV5-1	TRBJ2-3	few	.	CASSLEGSTDTQYF	TGCGCCAGCAGCTTGGAGGGGAGCACAGATACGCAGTATTTT
TRBV29-1	TRBJ2-1	few	TRBD2	CSVDTPQREEQFF	TGCAGCGTTGATACCCCCCAGCGGGAGGAGCAGTTCTTC
TRBV10-3	TRBJ2-2	few	.	CATPAGEPNTGELFF	TGTGCCACACCAGCCGGGGAACCGAACACCGGGGAGCTGTTTTTT
TRBV5-6	TRBJ1-4	few	TRBD1	CASSKDRVTEKLFF	TGTGCCAGCAGCAAGGACAGGGTCACAGAAAAACTGTTTTTT
TRBV30	TRBJ1-5	few	.	CAWSVRGSQPQHF	TGTGCCTGGAGTGTCCGGGGGAGCCAGCCCCAGCATTTT
TRBV5-1	TRBJ2-5	few	TRBD2	CASSPGTSGTGGGETQYF	TGCGCCAGCAGCCCCGGGACTAGCGGGACAGGCGGTGGTGAGACCCAGTACTTC
TRBV2	TRBJ2-4	.	.	CASRTGLAKNIQYF	TGTGCCAGTCGGACTGGATTAGCCAAAAACATTCAGTACTTC
TRBV7-2	TRBJ1-1	few	TRBD1	CASTSSGGGTEAFF	TGTGCCAGCACCTCTTCAGGGGGCGGGACTGAAGCTTTCTTT
TRBV7-9	TRBJ2-6	.	.	CASSFGTPSGANVLTF	TGTGCCAGCAGCTTCGGGACACCCTCTGGGGCCAACGTCCTGACTTTC
TRBV7-9	TRBJ2-1	.	TRBD2	CASRSQAGDYNEQFF	TGTGCCAGCAGGTCACAGGCGGGAGATTACAATGAGCAGTTCTTC
TRBV25-1	TRBJ2-5	few	.	CASSELPGKETQYF	TGTGCCAGCAGTGAATTACCGGGGAAAGAGACCCAGTACTTC
TRBV29-1	TRBJ2-3	few	.	CSARASGTDTQYF	TGCAGCGCCAGGGCTAGCGGCACAGATACGCAGTATTTT
TRBV5-1	TRBJ2-2	.	.	CASSLLGPNTGELFF	TGCGCCAGCAGCTTGTTGGGGCCGAACACCGGGGAGCTGTTTTTT
TRBV6-6	TRBJ2-3	few	TRBD2	CASSRRGTTTDTQYF	TGTGCCAGCAGTCGGCGGGGGACCACCACAGATACGCAGTATTTT